This T cell receptor (beta chain) comes out of a study of shared clonotypes between healthy human individuals. The ends were cut back, 4 bases at V and 1 base at J, with 13 bases in the middle. Per germline, CDR1 SGHTA and CDR2 FQGNSA. The CDR3 totals 15 residues. This table comes from immunoSEQ multiplex PCR, and its TCRdb copy is limited to in-frame clones, with some not included. The data hold about 2 million clones, with 90% to 95% observed a single time. Sequencing was carried out using naive CD4+ T cells sorted from blood. Sample subset: CD45RA+ positively selected. The clonotype comes from a man between 18 and 35 years old in good health. The chain employs TRBV7-2 and TRBJ2-5; D is perhaps TRBD2 (7 bases). As DNA, the CDR3 is TGTGCCAGCAGCTGGCGGGGGCCTTTCCAAGAGACCCAGTACTTC. Translating gives CASSWRGPFQETQYF.